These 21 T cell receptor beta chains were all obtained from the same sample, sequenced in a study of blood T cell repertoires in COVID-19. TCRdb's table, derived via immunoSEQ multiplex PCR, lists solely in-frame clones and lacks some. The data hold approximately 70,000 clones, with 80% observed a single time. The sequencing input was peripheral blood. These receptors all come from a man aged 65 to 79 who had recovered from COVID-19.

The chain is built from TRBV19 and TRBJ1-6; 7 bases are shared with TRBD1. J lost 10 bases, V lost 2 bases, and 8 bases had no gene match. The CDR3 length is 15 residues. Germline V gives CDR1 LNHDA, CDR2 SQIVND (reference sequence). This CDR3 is CASSIKGASGSPLHF. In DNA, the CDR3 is TGTGCCAGTAGTATAAAGGGGGCAAGTGGGTCACCCCTCCACTTT. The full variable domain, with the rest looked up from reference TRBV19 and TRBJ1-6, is DGGITQSPKYLFRKEGQNVTLSCEQNLNHDAMYWYRQDPGQGLRLIYYSQIVNDFQKGDIAEGYSVSREKKESFPLTVTSAQKNPTAFYLCASSIKGASGSPLHFGNGTRLTVT.

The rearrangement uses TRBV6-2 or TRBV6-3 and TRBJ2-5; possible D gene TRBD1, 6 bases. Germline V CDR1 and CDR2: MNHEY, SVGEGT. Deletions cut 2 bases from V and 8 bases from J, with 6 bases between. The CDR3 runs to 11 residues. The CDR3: CASSYGTTQYF. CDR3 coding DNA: TGTGCCAGCAGTTACGGGACAACCCAGTACTTC.

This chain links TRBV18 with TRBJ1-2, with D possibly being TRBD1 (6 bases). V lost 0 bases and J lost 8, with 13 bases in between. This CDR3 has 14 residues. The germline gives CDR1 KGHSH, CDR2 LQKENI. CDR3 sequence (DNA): TGTGCCAGCTCACCACCGACAGGTCGTATAGGCTACACCTTC. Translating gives CASSPPTGRIGYTF. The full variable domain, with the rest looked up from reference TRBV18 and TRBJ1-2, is NAGVMQNPRHLVRRRGQEARLRCSPMKGHSHVYWYRQLPEEGLKFMVYLQKENIIDESGMPKERFSAEFPKEGPSILRIQQVVRGDSAAYFCASSPPTGRIGYTFGSGTRLTVV.

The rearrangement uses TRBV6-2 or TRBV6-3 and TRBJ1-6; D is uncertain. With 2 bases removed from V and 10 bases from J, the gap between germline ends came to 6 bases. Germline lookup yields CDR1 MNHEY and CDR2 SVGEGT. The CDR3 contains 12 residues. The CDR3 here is CASSYPVSPLHF. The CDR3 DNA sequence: TGTGCCAGCAGTTACCCAGTATCACCCCTCCACTTT.

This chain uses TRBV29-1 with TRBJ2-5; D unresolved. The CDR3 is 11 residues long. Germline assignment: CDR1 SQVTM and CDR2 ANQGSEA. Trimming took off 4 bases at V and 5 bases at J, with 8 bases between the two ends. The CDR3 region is CSVGQYETQYF. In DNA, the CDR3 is TGCAGCGTTGGTCAGTACGAGACCCAGTACTTC.

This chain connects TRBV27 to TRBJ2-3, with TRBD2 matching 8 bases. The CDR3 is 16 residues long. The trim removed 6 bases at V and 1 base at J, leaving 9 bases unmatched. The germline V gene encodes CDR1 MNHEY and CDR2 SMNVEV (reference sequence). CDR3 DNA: TGTGCCAGCAGCCGACCGGGGGGGATCCGCACAGATACGCAGTATTTT. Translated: CASSRPGGIRTDTQYF.

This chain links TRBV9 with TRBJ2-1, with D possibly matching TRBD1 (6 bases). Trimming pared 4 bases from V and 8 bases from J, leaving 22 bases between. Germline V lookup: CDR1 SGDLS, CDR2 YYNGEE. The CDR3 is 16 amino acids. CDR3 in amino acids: CASSPRLNRQVDEQFF. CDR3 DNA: TGTGCCAGCAGCCCACGATTAAACAGACAGGTGGATGAGCAGTTCTTC.

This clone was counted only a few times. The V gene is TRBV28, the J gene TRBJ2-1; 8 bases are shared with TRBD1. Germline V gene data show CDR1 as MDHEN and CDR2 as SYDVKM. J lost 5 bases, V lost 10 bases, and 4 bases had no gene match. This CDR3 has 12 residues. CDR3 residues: CATNRGNNEQFF. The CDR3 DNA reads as TGTGCCACTAACAGGGGGAACAATGAGCAGTTCTTC. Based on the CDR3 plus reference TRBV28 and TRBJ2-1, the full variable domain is DVKVTQSSRYLVKRTGEKVFLECVQDMDHENMFWYRQDPGLGLRLIYFSYDVKMKEKGDIPEGYSVSREKKERFSLILESASTNQTSMYLCATNRGNNEQFFGPGTRLTVL.

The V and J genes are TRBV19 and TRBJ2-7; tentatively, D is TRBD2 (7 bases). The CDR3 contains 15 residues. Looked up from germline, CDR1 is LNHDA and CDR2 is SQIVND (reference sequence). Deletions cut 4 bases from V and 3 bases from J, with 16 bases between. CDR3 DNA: TGTGCCAGTAGTACCCCCGGGGGGCCCTACTACGAGCAGTACTTC. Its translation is CASSTPGGPYYEQYF.

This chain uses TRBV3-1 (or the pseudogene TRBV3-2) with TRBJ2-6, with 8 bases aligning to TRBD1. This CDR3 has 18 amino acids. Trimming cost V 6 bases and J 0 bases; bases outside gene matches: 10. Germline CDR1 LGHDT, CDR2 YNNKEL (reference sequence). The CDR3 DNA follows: TGTGCCAGCAGTCCAATCCCAGGGGGCATCTCTGGGGCCAACGTCCTGACTTTC. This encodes CASSPIPGGISGANVLTF.

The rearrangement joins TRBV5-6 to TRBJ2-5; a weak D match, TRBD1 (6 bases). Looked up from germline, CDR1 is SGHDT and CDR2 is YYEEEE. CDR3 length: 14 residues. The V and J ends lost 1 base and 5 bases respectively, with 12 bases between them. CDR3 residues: CASSLTGQWETQYF. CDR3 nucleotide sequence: TGTGCCAGCAGCTTGACGGGACAATGGGAGACCCAGTACTTC.

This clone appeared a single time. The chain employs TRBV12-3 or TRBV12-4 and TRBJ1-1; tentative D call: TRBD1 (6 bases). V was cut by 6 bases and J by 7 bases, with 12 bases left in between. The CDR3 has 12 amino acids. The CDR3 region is CASRKQGIEAFF. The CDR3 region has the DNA TGTGCCAGCAGAAAACAGGGAATTGAAGCTTTCTTT.

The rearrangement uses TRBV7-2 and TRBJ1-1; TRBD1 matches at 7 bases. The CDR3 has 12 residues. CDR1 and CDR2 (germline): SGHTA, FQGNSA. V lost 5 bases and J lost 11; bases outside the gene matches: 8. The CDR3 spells CASSIYRGSAFF. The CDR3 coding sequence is TGTGCCAGCAGCATCTACAGGGGCTCGGCTTTCTTT.

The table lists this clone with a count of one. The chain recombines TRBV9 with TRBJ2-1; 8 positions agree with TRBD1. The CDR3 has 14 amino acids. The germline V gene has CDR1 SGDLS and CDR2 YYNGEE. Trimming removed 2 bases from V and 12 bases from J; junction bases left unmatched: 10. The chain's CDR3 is CASSVIPDRGWQFF. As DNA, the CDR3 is TGTGCCAGCAGCGTTATCCCCGACAGGGGTTGGCAGTTCTTC.

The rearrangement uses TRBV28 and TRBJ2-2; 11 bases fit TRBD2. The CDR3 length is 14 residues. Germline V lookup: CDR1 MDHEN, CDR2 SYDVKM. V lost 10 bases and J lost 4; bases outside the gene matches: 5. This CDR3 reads CAILAGVRTGELFF. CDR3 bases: TGTGCCATACTAGCGGGAGTACGCACCGGGGAGCTGTTTTTT.

The CDR3 spells CASSSSPGQGIPSRNEQFF. CDR3 nucleotide sequence: TGTGCCAGCAGCAGTAGCCCGGGACAGGGAATCCCTTCCCGCAATGAGCAGTTCTTC. The chain carries TRBV7-8 and TRBJ2-1; 9 nucleotides align to TRBD1. The CDR3 totals 19 residues. The germline V gene encodes CDR1 SGHVS and CDR2 FQNEAQ. The trim removed 5 bases at V and 6 bases at J, leaving 20 bases unmatched.

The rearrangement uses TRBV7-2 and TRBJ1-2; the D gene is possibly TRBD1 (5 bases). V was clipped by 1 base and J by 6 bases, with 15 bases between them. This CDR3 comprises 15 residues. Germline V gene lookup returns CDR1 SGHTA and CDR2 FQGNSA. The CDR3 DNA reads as TGTGCCAGCAGCTTAGTTTTAGGGGAAATTGATGGCTACACCTTC. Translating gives CASSLVLGEIDGYTF.

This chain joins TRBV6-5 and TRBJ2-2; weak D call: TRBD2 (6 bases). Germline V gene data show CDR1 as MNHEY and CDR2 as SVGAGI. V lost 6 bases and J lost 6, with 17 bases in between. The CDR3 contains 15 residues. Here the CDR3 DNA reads TGTGCCAGCAGGTCGGCGGGATCGGCGTCCGGGGAGCTGTTTTTT. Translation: CASRSAGSASGELFF.

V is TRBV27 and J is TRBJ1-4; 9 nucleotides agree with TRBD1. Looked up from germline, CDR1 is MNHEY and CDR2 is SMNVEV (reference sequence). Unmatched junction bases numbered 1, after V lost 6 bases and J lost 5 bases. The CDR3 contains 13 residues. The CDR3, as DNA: TGTGCCAGCAGACAGGGGGCGAATGAAAAACTGTTTTTT. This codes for CASRQGANEKLFF.

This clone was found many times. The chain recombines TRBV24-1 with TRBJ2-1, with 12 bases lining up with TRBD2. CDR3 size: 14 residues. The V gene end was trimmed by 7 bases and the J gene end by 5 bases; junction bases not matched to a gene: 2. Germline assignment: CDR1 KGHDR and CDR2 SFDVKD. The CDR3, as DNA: TGTGCCACCAGCAGACTAGCGGGGGACAATGAGCAGTTCTTC. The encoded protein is CATSRLAGDNEQFF.

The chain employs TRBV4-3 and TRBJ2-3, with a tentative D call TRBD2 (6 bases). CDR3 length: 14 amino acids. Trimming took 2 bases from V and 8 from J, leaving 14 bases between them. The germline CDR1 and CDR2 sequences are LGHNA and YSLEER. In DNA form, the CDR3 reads TGCGCCAGCAGCCAAACCGGGACTGGTGGTACGCAGTATTTT. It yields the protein CASSQTGTGGTQYF.